One sample yielded the 21 T cell receptor beta chains listed below, sequenced in a study of monozygotic twins with inflammatory bowel disease. TCRdb re-called the 5' RACE reads, yielding one record per CDR3 amino acid sequence without DNA. The sample's table shows approximately 100,000 distinct CDR3 sequences. The specimen sequenced was blood. The receptors derive from a human donor with ulcerative colitis or Crohn's disease, or a healthy co-twin of an affected twin (not recorded which).

V is TRBV5-1 and J is TRBJ2-1; TCRdb gives TRBD1 as the D gene, but with no DNA this cannot be confirmed. The CDR3 contains 15 residues. Germline lookup yields CDR1 SGHRS and CDR2 YFSETQ. CDR3 protein: CASSLAWTRSNEQFF. Supplemented by reference TRBV5-1 and TRBJ2-1, the full variable domain reads KAGVTQTPRYLIKTRGQQVTLSCSPISGHRSVSWYQQTPGQGLQFLFEYFSETQRNKGNFPGRFSGRQFSNSRSEMNVSTLELGDSALYLCASSLAWTRSNEQFFGPGTRLTVL.

The gene calls are TRBV7-2 and TRBJ2-5; the D call from TCRdb, TRBD2, cannot be confirmed without DNA. The CDR3 covers 14 residues. Germline CDR1 reads SGHTA; CDR2 reads FQGNSA. The CDR3 spells CASSLSSRKETQYF. Based on the CDR3 plus reference TRBV7-2 and TRBJ2-5, the full variable domain is GAGVSQSPSNKVTEKGKDVELRCDPISGHTALYWYRQSLGQGLEFLIYFQGNSAPDKSGLPSDRFSAERTGGSVSTLTIQRTQQEDSAVYLCASSLSSRKETQYFGPGTRLLVL.

J is TRBJ2-2 and V is TRBV12-3 or TRBV12-4; as DNA is missing, the TRBD2 call by TCRdb cannot be tested. This CDR3 is built from 16 residues. CDR3 sequence reads: CASSLWAGGTGGELFF.

The J gene is TRBJ2-7, the V gene TRBV27. CDR1 and CDR2 (germline): MNHEY, SMNVEV (reference sequence). This CDR3 has 14 residues. The CDR3 reads CASSTYGSPYEQYF.

The chain uses TRBV3-1 and TRBJ2-7; TCRdb reports TRBD1, a call that lacks DNA to check it against. The length of the CDR3 is 14 residues. Germline V gene lookup returns CDR1 LGHDT and CDR2 YNNKEL (reference sequence). This chain's CDR3 is CASSQDGTGTKQYF.

The chain employs TRBV7-2 and TRBJ2-7; the TRBD1 assignment by TCRdb is unverifiable without DNA. The CDR3 spans 14 residues. Germline CDR1 SGHTA, CDR2 FQGNSA. The CDR3 loop is CASSLLRGTYEQYF.

This chain joins TRBV29-1 and TRBJ2-5; the TCRdb call, TRBD2, lacks DNA for checking. The CDR3 is 14 residues long. The V gene's germline CDR1 is SQVTM and CDR2 ANQGSEA. This CDR3 reads CSVYGSLTQETQYF. Looking up the rest from reference TRBV29-1 and TRBJ2-5 gives the full variable domain: SAVISQKPSRDICQRGTSLTIQCQVDSQVTMMFWYRQQPGQSLTLIATANQGSEATYESGFVIDKFPISRPNLTFSTLTVSNMSPEDSSIYLCSVYGSLTQETQYFGPGTRLLVL.

The chain has TRBV29-1 and TRBJ2-1; there is no DNA to check the TCRdb D call of TRBD2. Germline-derived CDR1 and CDR2 are SQVTM and ANQGSEA. This CDR3 has 12 residues. This CDR3 is CSVLAGGGEQFF.

The chain links TRBV5-4 to TRBJ1-4; the TCRdb D gene call, TRBD1, has no DNA to confirm it. The CDR3 has 14 residues. Germline lookup yields CDR1 SGHNT and CDR2 YYREEE (reference sequence). This CDR3 is CASSRGQGGEKLFF.

The chain links TRBV29-1 to TRBJ2-7; TCRdb names TRBD1, which stays unverified in the absence of DNA. Germline V gives CDR1 SQVTM, CDR2 ANQGSEA. The CDR3 consists of 11 residues. The CDR3 here is CSVDAQDLQYF.

The chain links TRBV24-1 to TRBJ2-3. The CDR3 extends over 13 amino acids. Germline V gene sequence: CDR1 KGHDR, CDR2 SFDVKD. The CDR3 sequence: CATAADSTDTQYF.

CDR3 region: CASSYSGPYNEQFF. The rearrangement links TRBV6-5 to TRBJ2-1. Germline V lookup: CDR1 MNHEY, CDR2 SVGAGI. CDR3 length: 14 residues.

The chain has TRBV5-1 and TRBJ2-3; TCRdb's D gene call, TRBD1, goes unchecked for lack of DNA. This CDR3 has 14 residues. Germline CDR1 is SGHRS and CDR2 is YFSETQ. This CDR3 is CASSHGQNTDTQYF.

The rearrangement links TRBV12-3 or TRBV12-4 to TRBJ2-7. The CDR3 length is 13 residues. The CDR3 sequence is CASSRRLTYEQYF.

This rearrangement joins TRBV20-1 to TRBJ1-1; TCRdb's D gene call, TRBD1, goes unchecked for lack of DNA. Germline V gene lookup returns CDR1 DFQATT and CDR2 SNEGSKA (reference sequence). This CDR3 spans 11 amino acids. CDR3 sequence: CSRAGGTEAFF.

This chain uses TRBV29-1 with TRBJ2-5; TCRdb's D call of TRBD1 is untestable without DNA. Germline V CDR1 and CDR2: SQVTM, ANQGSEA. The CDR3 totals 15 residues. The CDR3 here is CSVEGDGAGGLAQYF.

The rearrangement uses TRBV20-1 and TRBJ2-1; the D call of TRBD1 rests on TCRdb alone, since no DNA is present to check it. The CDR3 contains 11 residues. The germline V gene encodes CDR1 DFQATT and CDR2 SNEGSKA (reference sequence). The CDR3 spells CRAEQGNEQFF.

V usage is TRBV19 and J usage is TRBJ2-3; TCRdb designates TRBD1, a call that cannot be tested without DNA. CDR1 is LNHDA and CDR2 is SQIVND in the germline V gene (reference sequence). This CDR3 spans 14 amino acids. CDR3 sequence reads: CASSYQGFTDTQYF.

The chain is built from TRBV28 and TRBJ1-1; TCRdb calls TRBD1, which cannot be checked without DNA. This CDR3 spans 15 amino acids. The germline V gene has CDR1 MDHEN and CDR2 SYDVKM. Here the CDR3 reads CASPAPGTETNEAFF.

The chain combines TRBV6-2 or TRBV6-3 with TRBJ2-5; no DNA is available, so the TRBD2 call from TCRdb remains unchecked. The length of the CDR3 is 19 residues. Germline V lookup: CDR1 MNHEY, CDR2 SVGEGT. This CDR3 reads CASSYSGTQGLAGEGVQYF.

The rearrangement uses TRBV7-9 and TRBJ2-1; the D gene TCRdb calls, TRBD2, cannot be checked with no DNA. This CDR3 comprises 17 residues. CDR1 SEHNR and CDR2 FQNEAQ come from the germline V gene (reference sequence). CDR3 sequence reads: CASRRWSGDSSYNEQFF. Full variable domain (remainder filled in from reference TRBV7-9 and TRBJ2-1): DTGVSQNPRHKITKRGQNVTFRCDPISEHNRLYWYRQTLGQGPEFLTYFQNEAQLEKSRLLSDRFSAERPKGSFSTLEIQRTEQGDSAMYLCASRRWSGDSSYNEQFFGPGTRLTVL.